The source of this TCR beta chain is a study of long-term antiretroviral therapy in people with HIV. Across the whole study: The earliest specimens came about a decade ahead of the 2015 immediate-ART recommendation.

Version v3.0 of the immunoSEQ assay ran at survey level. Profiling relied on immunoSEQ multiplex PCR, and the TCRdb table lists in-frame clones only, not all of them. The data contain roughly 34,000 clones, 85% to 95% of them singletons. Trimming took 4 bases from V and 6 from J, leaving 11 bases between them. Germline values: CDR1 SGHNT, CDR2 YYREEE (reference sequence). This CDR3 spans 13 amino acids. In each sample, about 0.95-10 million cryopreserved PBMC were present before DNA extraction. This clone was counted once. This sequence joins TRBV5-4 and TRBJ1-5, with no clear D. This specimen was unsorted PBMCs, taken about 5.1 years after starting antiretroviral therapy. This receptor was obtained from a woman between 45 and 65 years old with HIV. The CDR3 sequence: CASSLGEGQPQHF. The CDR3 DNA is TGTGCCAGCAGCCTCGGGGAGGGTCAGCCCCAGCATTTT.